This is a list of T cell receptor beta chains from one sample in a study of human T cells and chemical hapten exposure. TCRdb used MiXCR to reprocess the RACE reads, holding one entry per CDR3 protein. The sample has some 52,000 distinct CDR3 sequences, 9.5% to 12% seen once. The specimen was whole blood, collected in connection with sensitization to the hapten diphenylcyclopropenone (DPC). All receptors derive from a woman in her thirties or forties with alopecia areata. Some clones in this sample may be carry-over from other donors' samples. Both conserved end residues are part of each CDR3. Fields, in order: V gene, J gene, D gene, clone size, CDR3 DNA, CDR3 protein. D genes are given only for firm matches. Not every row has a clone size; where given, it reads once, few, many or a size class.

v_call: TRBV7-8; j_call: TRBJ2-1; d_call: -; clone_size: many; cdr3_nt: TGTGCCAGCAGCTACAGGGTCCCTAGCTCCTACAATGAGCAGTTCTTC; cdr3_aa: CASSYRVPSSYNEQFF
v_call: TRBV28; j_call: TRBJ2-7; d_call: -; clone_size: -; cdr3_nt: TGTGCCAGCACGGGACTGCGATACGAGCAGTACTTC; cdr3_aa: CASTGLRYEQYF
v_call: TRBV5-1; j_call: TRBJ1-6; d_call: -; clone_size: many; cdr3_nt: TGCGCCAGCAGCCCAGAAGAGTTAGGGTCACCCCTCCACTTT; cdr3_aa: CASSPEELGSPLHF
v_call: TRBV28; j_call: TRBJ1-1; d_call: -; clone_size: -; cdr3_nt: TGTGCCAGCAGCCCGAGAGGCTATCGGACCTACAGCACTGAAGCTTTCTTT; cdr3_aa: CASSPRGYRTYSTEAFF
v_call: TRBV4-1; j_call: TRBJ1-3; d_call: -; clone_size: -; cdr3_nt: TGCGCCAGCAGCCGCCCCGCCGCGAACGGAAACACCATATATTTT; cdr3_aa: CASSRPAANGNTIYF
v_call: TRBV7-6; j_call: TRBJ2-1; d_call: -; clone_size: many; cdr3_nt: TGTGCCAGCAGCTTAGTAGCGAGCTCCTACAATGAGCAGTTCTTC; cdr3_aa: CASSLVASSYNEQFF
v_call: TRBV3-1; j_call: TRBJ2-2; d_call: -; clone_size: many; cdr3_nt: TGTGCCAGCAGGGGAAGGGGCGAGAACACCGGGGAGCTGTTTTTT; cdr3_aa: CASRGRGENTGELFF
v_call: TRBV6-1; j_call: TRBJ2-2; d_call: -; clone_size: few; cdr3_nt: TGTGCCAGCAGTGAGCCGGGACTCAACACCGGGGAGCTGTTTTTT; cdr3_aa: CASSEPGLNTGELFF
v_call: TRBV12-3/TRBV12-4; j_call: TRBJ1-3; d_call: -; clone_size: few; cdr3_nt: TGTGCCAGCAGCCCCCTGGGAGGAAACACCATATATTTT; cdr3_aa: CASSPLGGNTIYF
v_call: TRBV6-6; j_call: TRBJ1-6; d_call: -; clone_size: many; cdr3_nt: TGTGCCAGCAGGCTTGGCCAGGGTAATTCACCCCTCCACTTT; cdr3_aa: CASRLGQGNSPLHF